These T cell receptor beta chains were read from a single sample in a study of PD-L1 blockade in urothelial cancer. Assay used: immunoSEQ multiplex PCR; TCRdb lists only in-frame clones, some missing. The data show just over 35,000 clones, about a third seen once. Material: tumor tissue, obtained before atezolizumab (anti-PD-L1) treatment. The receptors shown here come from a man in his sixties with urothelial cancer. The CDR3 runs from the conserved cysteine through the conserved F or W. Fields, in order: CDR3 length, J gene, V gene, clone size, D gene, CDR3 DNA, CDR3 protein. The D gene is left open where the match is weak. Some rows have no size entry. The others give once, few or many, or a class for an expanded clone.

cdr3_length: 15
j_call: TRBJ2-2
v_call: TRBV29-1
clone_size: NA
d_call: NA
cdr3_nt: TGCAGCGTTGTTGCGGGGGCGACGAACACCGGGGAGCTGTTTTTT
cdr3_aa: CSVVAGATNTGELFF

cdr3_length: 14
j_call: TRBJ1-2
v_call: TRBV18
clone_size: NA
d_call: NA
cdr3_nt: TGTGCCAGCTCACCACTGACAGATAACTATGGCTACACCTTC
cdr3_aa: CASSPLTDNYGYTF

cdr3_length: 13
j_call: TRBJ2-1
v_call: TRBV28
clone_size: few
d_call: NA
cdr3_nt: TGTGCCACCGAACCGAGCTCCTACAATGAGCAGTTCTTC
cdr3_aa: CATEPSSYNEQFF

cdr3_length: 17
j_call: TRBJ2-2
v_call: TRBV5-1
clone_size: NA
d_call: NA
cdr3_nt: TGCGCCAGCAGCTTGGAGGGCAGGGGAGGTGGCACCGGGGAGCTGTTTTTT
cdr3_aa: CASSLEGRGGGTGELFF

cdr3_length: 13
j_call: TRBJ1-1
v_call: TRBV6-8
clone_size: NA
d_call: NA
cdr3_nt: TGTGCCAGCAGCCGAAAAATGAACACTGAAGCTTTCTTT
cdr3_aa: CASSRKMNTEAFF

cdr3_length: 14
j_call: TRBJ2-1
v_call: TRBV11-3
clone_size: few
d_call: NA
cdr3_nt: TGTGCCAGCAGCTTAGGAGGGCGCAAGGATGAGCAGTTCTTC
cdr3_aa: CASSLGGRKDEQFF

cdr3_length: 16
j_call: TRBJ2-5
v_call: TRBV19
clone_size: few
d_call: TRBD2
cdr3_nt: TGTGCCAGTAGTAAACAGACTAGCGGGGTGCAAGAGACCCAGTACTTC
cdr3_aa: CASSKQTSGVQETQYF

cdr3_length: 13
j_call: TRBJ1-5
v_call: TRBV19
clone_size: few
d_call: TRBD1
cdr3_nt: TGTGCCAGTCGCGACAGGGGGATTCAGCCCCAGCATTTT
cdr3_aa: CASRDRGIQPQHF

cdr3_length: 12
j_call: TRBJ1-2
v_call: TRBV6-8
clone_size: few
d_call: NA
cdr3_nt: TGTGCCAGCAGAGGCGCTAACTATGGCTACACCTTC
cdr3_aa: CASRGANYGYTF

cdr3_length: 14
j_call: TRBJ1-3
v_call: TRBV10-2
clone_size: NA
d_call: NA
cdr3_nt: TGCGCCAGCAGAGAGGTATTACAGCTAAACACCATATATTTT
cdr3_aa: CASREVLQLNTIYF

cdr3_length: 14
j_call: TRBJ1-1
v_call: TRBV2
clone_size: few
d_call: TRBD1
cdr3_nt: TGTGCCAGCAGGTCTCGGACAGGGAGGAATGAAGCTTTCTTT
cdr3_aa: CASRSRTGRNEAFF

cdr3_length: 14
j_call: TRBJ1-5
v_call: TRBV18
clone_size: NA
d_call: NA
cdr3_nt: TGTGCCAGCTCACGGACGGACAGCAATCAGCCCCAGCATTTT
cdr3_aa: CASSRTDSNQPQHF

cdr3_length: 15
j_call: TRBJ1-1
v_call: TRBV18
clone_size: once
d_call: NA
cdr3_nt: TGTGCCAGCTCATCAAGCAGCGGGGTGGGCACTGAAGCTTTCTTT
cdr3_aa: CASSSSSGVGTEAFF

cdr3_length: 15
j_call: TRBJ2-3
v_call: TRBV7-5
clone_size: few
d_call: NA
cdr3_nt: TGTGCCAGCAGCCCAGACGGCATTAACACAGATACGCAGTATTTT
cdr3_aa: CASSPDGINTDTQYF

cdr3_length: 12
j_call: TRBJ2-5
v_call: TRBV6-8
clone_size: many
d_call: TRBD1
cdr3_nt: TGTGCAGTCGGGACAGCCAAAGAGACCCAGTACTTC
cdr3_aa: CAVGTAKETQYF

cdr3_length: 13
j_call: TRBJ2-5
v_call: TRBV10-1
clone_size: NA
d_call: TRBD1
cdr3_nt: TGCGCCAGCAGTGCTGACAGGGTGGAGACCCAGTACTTC
cdr3_aa: CASSADRVETQYF

cdr3_length: 13
j_call: TRBJ1-1
v_call: TRBV30
clone_size: NA
d_call: NA
cdr3_nt: TGTGCCTGGAAGGAGGGGAGGTTAACTGAAGCTTTCTTT
cdr3_aa: CAWKEGRLTEAFF

cdr3_length: 16
j_call: TRBJ2-3
v_call: TRBV29-1
clone_size: NA
d_call: TRBD2
cdr3_nt: TGCAGCGCTGGCGAACCCCGGCAGCGGGGGGAGGATACGCAGTATTTT
cdr3_aa: CSAGEPRQRGEDTQYF

cdr3_length: 17
j_call: TRBJ2-1
v_call: TRBV11-3
clone_size: few
d_call: TRBD2
cdr3_nt: TGTGCCAGCAGCTTGCGAGGGAGGGCCCCTCTCTACAATGAGCAGTTCTTC
cdr3_aa: CASSLRGRAPLYNEQFF

cdr3_length: 14
j_call: TRBJ2-7
v_call: TRBV6-7
clone_size: NA
d_call: TRBD2
cdr3_nt: TGTGCCAGCAGTGAAGATTGGGCTAGCGGAGAGCAGTACTTC
cdr3_aa: CASSEDWASGEQYF

cdr3_length: 15
j_call: TRBJ2-7
v_call: TRBV30
clone_size: NA
d_call: NA
cdr3_nt: TGTGCCTGGAGTGTAAGCACGGGACCTGCCTACGAGCAGTACTTC
cdr3_aa: CAWSVSTGPAYEQYF

cdr3_length: 15
j_call: TRBJ2-7
v_call: TRBV4-1
clone_size: NA
d_call: TRBD2
cdr3_nt: TGCGCCAGCAGCCTTTTAGCGGGGGGCACCTACGAGCAGTACTTC
cdr3_aa: CASSLLAGGTYEQYF

cdr3_length: 12
j_call: TRBJ2-2
v_call: TRBV29-1
clone_size: many
d_call: NA
cdr3_nt: TGCAGCGTTGGACAGAACACCGGGGAGCTGTTTTTT
cdr3_aa: CSVGQNTGELFF

cdr3_length: 13
j_call: TRBJ2-7
v_call: TRBV18
clone_size: NA
d_call: NA
cdr3_nt: TGTGCCAGCTCACCCACCTCTGACGGCGAGCAGTACTTC
cdr3_aa: CASSPTSDGEQYF

cdr3_length: 16
j_call: TRBJ2-7
v_call: TRBV11-3
clone_size: many
d_call: TRBD1
cdr3_nt: TGTGCCAGCAGCTTAGTCTCATCCCGGGACAGCTACGAGCAGTACTTC
cdr3_aa: CASSLVSSRDSYEQYF

cdr3_length: 11
j_call: TRBJ2-2
v_call: TRBV6-7
clone_size: few
d_call: NA
cdr3_nt: TGTGCCAGCAGTTACCCCGGGGAGCTGTTTTTT
cdr3_aa: CASSYPGELFF

cdr3_length: 19
j_call: TRBJ2-3
v_call: TRBV6-8
clone_size: many
d_call: TRBD2
cdr3_nt: TGTGCCAGCAGTCGACTAGGGCCTAGCGGGGGTTCTCTCACAGATACGCAGTATTTT
cdr3_aa: CASSRLGPSGGSLTDTQYF

cdr3_length: 13
j_call: TRBJ1-1
v_call: TRBV9
clone_size: NA
d_call: TRBD1
cdr3_nt: TGTGCCAGCAGTGGGACAGGGTACACTGAAGCTTTCTTT
cdr3_aa: CASSGTGYTEAFF

cdr3_length: 13
j_call: TRBJ2-5
v_call: TRBV7-1
clone_size: NA
d_call: NA
cdr3_nt: TGTGCCAGCAGCAACGGACTGGAAGAGACCCAGTACTTC
cdr3_aa: CASSNGLEETQYF

cdr3_length: 16
j_call: TRBJ2-7
v_call: TRBV6-7
clone_size: many
d_call: TRBD1
cdr3_nt: TGTGCCAGCAGTTCCGGGACAGGGGGCGCATCCTACGAGCAGTACTTC
cdr3_aa: CASSSGTGGASYEQYF

cdr3_length: 15
j_call: TRBJ2-5
v_call: TRBV6-8
clone_size: many
d_call: TRBD2
cdr3_nt: TGTGCCAGCAGTTCCCCGGGAGGCACAGGAGAGACCCAGTACTTC
cdr3_aa: CASSSPGGTGETQYF

cdr3_length: 15
j_call: TRBJ2-3
v_call: TRBV19
clone_size: NA
d_call: NA
cdr3_nt: TGTGCCAGTAGTATAGCAGGGTTCCCCACAGATACGCAGTATTTT
cdr3_aa: CASSIAGFPTDTQYF

cdr3_length: 14
j_call: TRBJ2-7
v_call: TRBV11-3
clone_size: few
d_call: TRBD1
cdr3_nt: TGTGCCAGCAGCCCCGGGACAGTCTCCTACGAGCAGTACTTC
cdr3_aa: CASSPGTVSYEQYF

cdr3_length: 14
j_call: TRBJ1-3
v_call: TRBV6-8
clone_size: many
d_call: NA
cdr3_nt: TGTGCCAGCACTGGGGGAAACTCTGGAAACACCATATATTTT
cdr3_aa: CASTGGNSGNTIYF

cdr3_length: 12
j_call: TRBJ2-7
v_call: TRBV29-1
clone_size: NA
d_call: TRBD1
cdr3_nt: TGCAGCGTTGGACAGGGGTTTGGAGAGCAGTACTTC
cdr3_aa: CSVGQGFGEQYF

cdr3_length: 14
j_call: TRBJ2-1
v_call: TRBV5-1
clone_size: few
d_call: NA
cdr3_nt: TGCGCCAGCAGCCCCGCGGGGTCGAGGGGTGAGCAGTTCTTC
cdr3_aa: CASSPAGSRGEQFF

cdr3_length: 14
j_call: TRBJ2-1
v_call: TRBV4-2
clone_size: NA
d_call: NA
cdr3_nt: TGTGCCAGCAGCTTAGCATGGACTACCAATGAGCAGTTCTTC
cdr3_aa: CASSLAWTTNEQFF

cdr3_length: 14
j_call: TRBJ2-5
v_call: TRBV19
clone_size: NA
d_call: NA
cdr3_nt: TGTGCCAGTAGTAGCCTTATCGGGGAAGAGACCCAGTACTTC
cdr3_aa: CASSSLIGEETQYF

cdr3_length: 12
j_call: TRBJ2-1
v_call: TRBV6-8
clone_size: few
d_call: TRBD2
cdr3_nt: TGTGCCAGCTCTCGGACTAGTGATGAGCAGTTCTTC
cdr3_aa: CASSRTSDEQFF

cdr3_length: 14
j_call: TRBJ1-5
v_call: TRBV30
clone_size: NA
d_call: NA
cdr3_nt: TGTGCCTGGAGTACTACAGGGAGGAATCAGCCCCAGCATTTT
cdr3_aa: CAWSTTGRNQPQHF

cdr3_length: 13
j_call: TRBJ1-5
v_call: TRBV28
clone_size: NA
d_call: NA
cdr3_nt: TGTGCCAGCAGTCCGCGGGGCAATCAGCCCCAGCATTTT
cdr3_aa: CASSPRGNQPQHF

cdr3_length: 11
j_call: TRBJ2-1
v_call: TRBV10-1
clone_size: NA
d_call: NA
cdr3_nt: TGCGCCAGCAGTGAAGGGCCTAGTGTGTTCTTC
cdr3_aa: CASSEGPSVFF

cdr3_length: 13
j_call: TRBJ1-3
v_call: TRBV6-8
clone_size: few
d_call: NA
cdr3_nt: TGTGCCATCCACCGGGGCCTCGGAAACACCATATATTTT
cdr3_aa: CAIHRGLGNTIYF

cdr3_length: 15
j_call: TRBJ2-7
v_call: TRBV18
clone_size: NA
d_call: NA
cdr3_nt: TGTGCCAGCTCACCTTCTCCGAAAAGCTCCTACGAGCAGTACTTC
cdr3_aa: CASSPSPKSSYEQYF

cdr3_length: 14
j_call: TRBJ2-5
v_call: TRBV9
clone_size: few
d_call: NA
cdr3_nt: TGTGCCAGCAGCGTAGACTGGAGGCCCGAGACCCAGTACTTC
cdr3_aa: CASSVDWRPETQYF

cdr3_length: 13
j_call: TRBJ1-6
v_call: TRBV30
clone_size: many
d_call: NA
cdr3_nt: TGTGCCTGGAGTGTCACAGGCGGTTCACCCCTCCACTTT
cdr3_aa: CAWSVTGGSPLHF

cdr3_length: 18
j_call: TRBJ2-1
v_call: TRBV29-1
clone_size: NA
d_call: TRBD2
cdr3_nt: TGCAGCGTTATTTCGGGTAGCGGGAGCATGTTCGGGAACAATGAGCAGTTCTTC
cdr3_aa: CSVISGSGSMFGNNEQFF

cdr3_length: 15
j_call: TRBJ1-4
v_call: TRBV5-1
clone_size: NA
d_call: TRBD1
cdr3_nt: TGCGCCAGCAGACCCCAGGGGGTCCTAAGTGAAAAACTGTTTTTT
cdr3_aa: CASRPQGVLSEKLFF